The text below deals with one TCR beta chain. Its target antigen remains unknown. A clone one base away is much larger, so this may be a read error. The sample was run on an Illumina HiSeq 2000. Multiplex PCR amplification was used to generate the TCR beta chain libraries. The amplified TCR beta chain products were analyzed by high-throughput sequencing. TCRdb reprocessed the public reads (quality trimming at Q25 with fastp, clone calling with MiXCR) and kept in-frame beta chains. Merged by CDR3 protein, the rows form single entries marked with the most common genes and DNA. The sample profile shows around 70,000 distinct CDR3 sequences; less than 50% of them were found once. The top ten clones comprise approximately 9.1% of the sample. The cysteine opens and the phenylalanine closes a CDR3 of 13 amino acids. Only CDR3 DNA remains: 39 bases, in frame from the first base. Reading the germline V gene gives CDR1 SQVTM and CDR2 ANQGSEA.

This entry is derived from a study of breast tumors, draining lymph nodes, adjacent tissues (dated by TCRdb to 2016 to 2017). Regarding the research as a whole: In breast cancer patients, the study compared the TCR beta repertoires of tumor, adjacent nontumor tissue and axillary lymph nodes. The study aimed to assess the relationships and possible T-cell exchange between tumor, surrounding tissue and draining lymph node repertoires in human breast cancer.

Findings and caveats that apply to the study as a whole: The data were considered consistent with the idea that most tumor T cells come from the lymph node and then expand in tumor tissue. Rather than being directly demonstrated, the conclusion that tumor T cells originate in lymph nodes was presented as consistent with a hypothesis. T-cell repertoire diversity in tumors was found to be lower than in lymph nodes but higher than in nontumor tissue, and preferential V and J gene usage was observed. The similarity between tumor and nontumor tissue repertoires was significantly greater in luminal-like breast cancer than in basal-like breast cancer.

The sequence links TRBV29-1 to TRBJ2-1; the D gene is unclear. The J call may be wrong; the DNA end is better matched by TRBJ1-1. The clonotype comes from a female donor with breast cancer. Some clones in this sample may be carry-over from other donors' samples. Material: breast tumor tissue. The CDR3 region has the sequence CSAIRGGTTEAFF. DNA sequence: TGCAGCGCCATCAGAGGAGGTACCACTGAAGCTTTCTTT.